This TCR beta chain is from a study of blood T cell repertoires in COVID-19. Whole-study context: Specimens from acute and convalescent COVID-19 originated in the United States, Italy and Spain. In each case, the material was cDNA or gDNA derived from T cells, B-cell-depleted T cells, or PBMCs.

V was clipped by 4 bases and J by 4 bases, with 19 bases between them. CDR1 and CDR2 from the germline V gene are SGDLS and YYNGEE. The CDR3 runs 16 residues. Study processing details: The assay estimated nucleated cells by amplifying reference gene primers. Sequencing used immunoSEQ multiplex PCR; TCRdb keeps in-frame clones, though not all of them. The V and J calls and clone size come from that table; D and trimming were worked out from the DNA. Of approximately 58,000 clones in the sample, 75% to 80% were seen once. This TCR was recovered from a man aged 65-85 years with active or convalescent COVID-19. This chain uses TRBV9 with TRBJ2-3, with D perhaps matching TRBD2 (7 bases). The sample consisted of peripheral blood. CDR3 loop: CASSSWEEGGADTQYF. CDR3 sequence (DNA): TGTGCCAGCAGCTCCTGGGAGGAAGGGGGGGCAGATACGCAGTATTTT.